This T cell receptor beta chain is drawn from a study of beta chain features in type 1 diabetes. Overall study findings and caveats: Unsettled here was the matter of whether HLA type influences TCRB rearrangement. The naive, central memory and Treg TCRB repertoires looked more alike in patients than they did in healthy donors. People with Type 1 diabetes carried modestly yet significantly shorter TCRB CDR3s in all four CD4+ subsets.

To note about this clone: The antigen remains unidentified.

Germline-derived CDR1 and CDR2 are LNHDA and SQIVND (reference sequence). The CDR3 sequence is 14 residues long. With 10 bases clipped from V and 0 bases from J, the junction kept 7 bases outside the gene matches. Blood was collected once per donor into heparin, averaging about 0.12 L. All of the isolated RNA was reverse transcribed, so expressed TCRB transcripts were sequenced. TCRdb's table, derived via immunoSEQ multiplex PCR, lists solely in-frame clones and lacks some. The top ten hold around 0.5% of the sample, which has roughly 180,000 clones, about 7.9% seen once. Sequenced sample: central memory CD4+ T cells from blood. J is TRBJ2-7 and V is TRBV19, with TRBD1 matching 9 bases. This TCR came from a young man with type 1 diabetes. The CDR3: CATTTGGSSYEQYF. The CDR3 nucleotides read TGTGCCACCACGACAGGGGGGAGCTCCTACGAGCAGTACTTC. The full variable domain, with the rest looked up from reference TRBV19 and TRBJ2-7, is DGGITQSPKYLFRKEGQNVTLSCEQNLNHDAMYWYRQDPGQGLRLIYYSQIVNDFQKGDIAEGYSVSREKKESFPLTVTSAQKNPTAFYLCATTTGGSSYEQYFGPGTRLTVT.